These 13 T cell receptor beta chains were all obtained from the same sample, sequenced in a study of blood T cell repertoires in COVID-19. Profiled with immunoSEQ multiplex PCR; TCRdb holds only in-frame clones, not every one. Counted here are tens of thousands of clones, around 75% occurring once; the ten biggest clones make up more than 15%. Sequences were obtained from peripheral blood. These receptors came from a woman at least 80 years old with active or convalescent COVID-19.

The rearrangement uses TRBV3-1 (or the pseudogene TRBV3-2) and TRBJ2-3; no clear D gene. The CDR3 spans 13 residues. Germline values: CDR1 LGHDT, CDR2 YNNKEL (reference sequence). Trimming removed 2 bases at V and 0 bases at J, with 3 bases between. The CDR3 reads CASSQSSTDTQYF. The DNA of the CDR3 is TGTGCCAGCAGCCAAAGCAGCACAGATACGCAGTATTTT.

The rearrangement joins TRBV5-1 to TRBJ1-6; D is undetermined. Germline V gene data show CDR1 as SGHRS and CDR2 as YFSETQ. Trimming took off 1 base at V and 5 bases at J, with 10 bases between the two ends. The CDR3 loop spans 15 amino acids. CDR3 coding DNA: TGCGCCAGCAGCTTGTCAGCGCTGGATAATTCACCCCTCCACTTT. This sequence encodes CASSLSALDNSPLHF.

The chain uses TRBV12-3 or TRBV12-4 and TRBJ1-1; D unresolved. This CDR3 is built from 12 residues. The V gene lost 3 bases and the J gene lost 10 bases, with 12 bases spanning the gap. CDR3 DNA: TGTGCCAGCAGTTTGAATCGGGTGATAGCTTTCTTT. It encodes CASSLNRVIAFF.

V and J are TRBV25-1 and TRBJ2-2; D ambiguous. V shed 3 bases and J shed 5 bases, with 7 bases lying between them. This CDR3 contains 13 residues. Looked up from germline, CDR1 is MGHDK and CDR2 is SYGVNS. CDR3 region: CASSDPVTGELFF. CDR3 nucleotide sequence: TGTGCCAGCAGTGACCCTGTGACCGGGGAGCTGTTTTTT.

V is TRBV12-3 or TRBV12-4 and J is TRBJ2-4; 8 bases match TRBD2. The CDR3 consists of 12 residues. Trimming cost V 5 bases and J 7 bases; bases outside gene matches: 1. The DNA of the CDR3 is TGTGCCAGCAGTCCGGGGGGGAACATTCAGTACTTC. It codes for CASSPGGNIQYF.

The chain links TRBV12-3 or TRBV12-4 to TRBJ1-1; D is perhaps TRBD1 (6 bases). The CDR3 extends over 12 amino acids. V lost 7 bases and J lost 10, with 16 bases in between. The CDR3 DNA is TGTGCCAGCAACTCAGGGGCAGGGACAGCTTTCTTT. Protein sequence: CASNSGAGTAFF.

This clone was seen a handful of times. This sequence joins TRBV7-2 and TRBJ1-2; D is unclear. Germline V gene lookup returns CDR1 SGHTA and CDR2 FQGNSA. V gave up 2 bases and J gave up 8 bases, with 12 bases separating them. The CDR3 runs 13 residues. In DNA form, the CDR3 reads TGTGCCAGCAGCTTAAGCGGGATGAGGGGCTACACCTTC. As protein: CASSLSGMRGYTF.

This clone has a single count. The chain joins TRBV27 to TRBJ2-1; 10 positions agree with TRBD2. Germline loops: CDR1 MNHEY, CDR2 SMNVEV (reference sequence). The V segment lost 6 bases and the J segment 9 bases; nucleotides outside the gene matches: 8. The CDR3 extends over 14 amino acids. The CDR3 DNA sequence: TGTGCCAGCAGATTGGGGCTAGCGGGGGCTGAGCAGTTCTTC. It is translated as CASRLGLAGAEQFF.

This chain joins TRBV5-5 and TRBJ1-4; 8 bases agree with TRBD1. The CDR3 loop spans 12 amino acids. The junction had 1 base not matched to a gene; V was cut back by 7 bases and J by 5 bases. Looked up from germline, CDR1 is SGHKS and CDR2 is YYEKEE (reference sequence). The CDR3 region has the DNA TGTGCCAGCCGGACAGGGAATGAAAAACTGTTTTTT. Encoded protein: CASRTGNEKLFF.

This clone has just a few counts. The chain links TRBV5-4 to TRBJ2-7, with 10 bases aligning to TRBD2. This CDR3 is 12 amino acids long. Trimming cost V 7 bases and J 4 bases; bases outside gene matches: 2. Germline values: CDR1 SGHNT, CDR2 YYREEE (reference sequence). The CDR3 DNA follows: TGTGCCAGCGGTAGCGGGAGGTACGAGCAGTACTTC. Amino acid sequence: CASGSGRYEQYF. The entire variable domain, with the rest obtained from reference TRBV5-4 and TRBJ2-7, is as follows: ETGVTQSPTHLIKTRGQQVTLRCSSQSGHNTVSWYQQALGQGPQFIFQYYREEENGRGNFPPRFSGLQFPNYSSELNVNALELDDSALYLCASGSGRYEQYFGPGTRLTVT.

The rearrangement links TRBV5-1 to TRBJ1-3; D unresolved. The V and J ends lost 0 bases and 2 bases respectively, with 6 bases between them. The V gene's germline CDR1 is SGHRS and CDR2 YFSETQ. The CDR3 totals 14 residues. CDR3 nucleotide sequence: TGCGCCAGCAGCTTGGCCGAGCCTGGAAACACCATATATTTT. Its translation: CASSLAEPGNTIYF.

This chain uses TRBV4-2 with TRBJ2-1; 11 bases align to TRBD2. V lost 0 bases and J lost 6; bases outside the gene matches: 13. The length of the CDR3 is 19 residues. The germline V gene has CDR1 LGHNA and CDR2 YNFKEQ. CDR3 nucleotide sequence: TGTGCCAGCAGCCAAGAGACGCCTGCTACTAGCGGGAGTCGCAATGAGCAGTTCTTC. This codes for CASSQETPATSGSRNEQFF.

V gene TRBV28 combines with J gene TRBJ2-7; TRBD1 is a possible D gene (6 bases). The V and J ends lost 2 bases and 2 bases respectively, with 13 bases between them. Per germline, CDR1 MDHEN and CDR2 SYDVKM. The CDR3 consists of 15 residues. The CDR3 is CASSLGGRGPYEQYF. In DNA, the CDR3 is TGTGCCAGCAGTTTAGGGGGCAGGGGACCCTACGAGCAGTACTTC.